Reported below is one T cell receptor beta chain. The sample is drawn from a study of blood T cell repertoires in COVID-19. The overall study: From the United States, Italy and Spain came samples of acute and convalescent COVID-19. From T cells, B-cell-depleted T cells, or PBMCs came the material, which was cDNA or gDNA.

Only in-frame clones appear in the TCRdb table, and some are missing; sequencing was by immunoSEQ multiplex PCR. The sample lists approximately 82,000 clones, 85% occurring once. CDR3 size: 13 residues. Looked up from germline, CDR1 is MGHRA and CDR2 is YSYEKL. Trimming shortened V by 0 bases and J by 4 bases, and 7 bases separated the two germline ends. This chain links TRBV4-1 with TRBJ2-7; maybe TRBD2 (5 bases). This clonotype was obtained from an older woman with active or convalescent COVID-19. The sample comprised peripheral blood. In nucleotides, the CDR3 is TGCGCCAGCAGCCAAGAGACGGGGTACGAGCAGTACTTC. It yields the protein CASSQETGYEQYF.